Listed below are T cell receptor beta chains from one sample, sequenced in a study of T-cell memory formation after mild COVID-19. TCRdb reprocessed the 5' RACE reads with MiXCR, giving one entry per CDR3 protein. The table has a few hundred thousand distinct CDR3 sequences, about 16% seen once; the top ten hold 20% to 25%. Sequencing was done on a sample of PBMCs or a T cell subset sorted from them (not recorded which). All receptors come from a man between 18 and 35 years old who had mild COVID-19 (a few samples of this study predate the infection). Cell type and time point are not known. Both conserved end residues are part of each CDR3. A D gene is named only where the DNA matches it firmly. Clone size is given for some rows only: seen once, a few or many times, or a class if the clone is expanded.

J: TRBJ2-2; V: TRBV6-5; size: few; D: TRBD1; DNA: TGTGCCAGCAGTTACGGGACAGGGGGACACGGGGAGCTGTTTTTT; CDR3: CASSYGTGGHGELFF
J: TRBJ1-1; V: TRBV11-2; size: NA; D: NA; DNA: TGTGCCAGCAGCTTACAGGGATACGGCACTGAAGCTTTCTTT; CDR3: CASSLQGYGTEAFF
J: TRBJ1-6; V: TRBV7-6; size: few; D: NA; DNA: TGTGCCAGCAGCTACCAACCTCCGGCAGGGGCCTCCTCACCCCTCCACTTT; CDR3: CASSYQPPAGASSPLHF
J: TRBJ1-2; V: TRBV6-5; size: many; D: NA; DNA: TGTGCCAGCAGTTACGGGGGCAACTATGGCTACACCTTC; CDR3: CASSYGGNYGYTF
J: TRBJ1-1; V: TRBV7-9; size: few; D: NA; DNA: TGTGCCAGCAGCCCGACAATTACAGGGCAGGACACTGAAGCTTTCTTT; CDR3: CASSPTITGQDTEAFF
J: TRBJ2-3; V: TRBV14; size: many; D: NA; DNA: TGTGCCAGCAGCCAAGATGTGGCTGGGGCAGATACGCAGTATTTT; CDR3: CASSQDVAGADTQYF
J: TRBJ2-5; V: TRBV5-4; size: NA; D: NA; DNA: TGTGCCAGCAGCACATGGGGCAGGGGAGAGACCCAGTACTTC; CDR3: CASSTWGRGETQYF
J: TRBJ2-4; V: TRBV20-1; size: NA; D: NA; DNA: TGCAGTGCTAGAGATCGGACCGCAAACATTCAGTACTTC; CDR3: CSARDRTANIQYF
J: TRBJ2-7; V: TRBV5-6; size: few; D: NA; DNA: TGTGCCAGCAGCTTGGTGTTTCCCTACGAGCAGTACTTC; CDR3: CASSLVFPYEQYF
J: TRBJ2-3; V: TRBV7-9; size: few; D: NA; DNA: TGTGCCAGCAGCTCGCAAGGGGATCTTGGAGATACGCAGTATTTT; CDR3: CASSSQGDLGDTQYF